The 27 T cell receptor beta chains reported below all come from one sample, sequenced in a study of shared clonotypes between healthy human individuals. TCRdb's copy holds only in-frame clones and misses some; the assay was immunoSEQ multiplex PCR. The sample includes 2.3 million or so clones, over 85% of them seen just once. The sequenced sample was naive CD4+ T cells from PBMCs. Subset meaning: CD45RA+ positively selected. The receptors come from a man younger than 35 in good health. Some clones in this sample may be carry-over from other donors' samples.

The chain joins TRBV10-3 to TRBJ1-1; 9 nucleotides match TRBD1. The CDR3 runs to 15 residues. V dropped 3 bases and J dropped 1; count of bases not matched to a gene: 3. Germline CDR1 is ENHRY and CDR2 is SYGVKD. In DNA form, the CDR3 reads TGTGCCATCAGTGAAGGGACAGGGACGAACACTGAAGCTTTCTTT. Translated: CAISEGTGTNTEAFF.

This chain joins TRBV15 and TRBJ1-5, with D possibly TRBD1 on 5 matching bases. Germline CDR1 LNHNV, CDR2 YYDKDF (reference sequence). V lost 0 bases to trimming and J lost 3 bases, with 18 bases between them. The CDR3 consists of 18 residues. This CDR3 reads CATSRDKTGTTNNQPQHF. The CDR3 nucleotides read TGTGCCACCAGCAGAGATAAGACCGGGACTACTAACAATCAGCCCCAGCATTTT.

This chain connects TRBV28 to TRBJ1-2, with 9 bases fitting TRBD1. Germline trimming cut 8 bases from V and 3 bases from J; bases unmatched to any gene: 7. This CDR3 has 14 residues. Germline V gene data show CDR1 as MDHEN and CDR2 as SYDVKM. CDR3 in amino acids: CASDSGQGYYGYTF. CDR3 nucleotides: TGTGCCAGCGACAGTGGACAGGGGTACTATGGCTACACCTTC.

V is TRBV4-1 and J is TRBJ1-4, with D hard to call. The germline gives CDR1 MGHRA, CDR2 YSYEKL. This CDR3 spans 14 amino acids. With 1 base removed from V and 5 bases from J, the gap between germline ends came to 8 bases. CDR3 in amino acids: CASSQVYGNEKLFF. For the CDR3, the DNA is TGCGCCAGCAGCCAAGTATACGGAAATGAAAAACTGTTTTTT.

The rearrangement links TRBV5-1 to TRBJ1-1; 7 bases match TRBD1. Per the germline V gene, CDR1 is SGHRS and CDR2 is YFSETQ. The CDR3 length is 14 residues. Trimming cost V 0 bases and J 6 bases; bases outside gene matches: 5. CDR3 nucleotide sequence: TGCGCCAGCAGCTTGGACAGGGGCAGGCCTGAAGCTTTCTTT. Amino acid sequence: CASSLDRGRPEAFF.

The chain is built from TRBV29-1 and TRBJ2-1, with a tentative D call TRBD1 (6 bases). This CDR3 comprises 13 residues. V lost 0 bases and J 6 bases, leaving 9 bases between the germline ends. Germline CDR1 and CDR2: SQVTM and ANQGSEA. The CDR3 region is CSVEEQGGNEQFF. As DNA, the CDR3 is TGCAGCGTTGAAGAACAGGGTGGCAATGAGCAGTTCTTC.

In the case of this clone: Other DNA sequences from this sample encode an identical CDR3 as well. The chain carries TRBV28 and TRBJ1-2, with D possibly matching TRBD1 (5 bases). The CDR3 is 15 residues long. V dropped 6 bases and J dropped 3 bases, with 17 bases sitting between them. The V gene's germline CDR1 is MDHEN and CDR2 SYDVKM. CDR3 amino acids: CASSSPRGGDYGYTF. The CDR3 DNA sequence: TGTGCCAGCAGCAGCCCCCGGGGGGGTGACTATGGCTACACCTTC.

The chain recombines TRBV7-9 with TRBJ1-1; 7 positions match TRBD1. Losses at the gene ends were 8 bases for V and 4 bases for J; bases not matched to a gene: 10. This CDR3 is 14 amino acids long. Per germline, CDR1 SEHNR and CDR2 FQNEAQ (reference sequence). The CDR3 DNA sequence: TGTGCCAGCTCGAGACAGGGTCGAATCACTGAAGCTTTCTTT. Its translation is CASSRQGRITEAFF.

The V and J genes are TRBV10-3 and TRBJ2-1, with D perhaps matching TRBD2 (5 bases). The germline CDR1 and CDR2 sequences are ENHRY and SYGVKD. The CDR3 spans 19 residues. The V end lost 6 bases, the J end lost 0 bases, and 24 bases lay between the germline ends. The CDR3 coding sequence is TGTGCCATCAGAGCCCAGCGGTACAACTCTTACAGCTCCTACAATGAGCAGTTCTTC. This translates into CAIRAQRYNSYSSYNEQFF.

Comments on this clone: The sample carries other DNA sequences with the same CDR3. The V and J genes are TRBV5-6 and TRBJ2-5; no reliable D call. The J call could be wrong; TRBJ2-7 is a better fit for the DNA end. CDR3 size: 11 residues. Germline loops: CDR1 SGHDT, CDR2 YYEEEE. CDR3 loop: CASSSGYEQYF. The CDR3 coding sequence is TGTGCCAGCAGCTCCGGCTACGAGCAGTACTTC.

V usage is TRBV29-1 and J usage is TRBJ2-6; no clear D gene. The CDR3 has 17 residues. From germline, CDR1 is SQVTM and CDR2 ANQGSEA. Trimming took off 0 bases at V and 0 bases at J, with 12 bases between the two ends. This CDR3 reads CSVEDRAVLSGANVLTF. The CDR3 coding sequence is TGCAGCGTTGAAGATCGGGCGGTACTCTCTGGGGCCAACGTCCTGACTTTC.

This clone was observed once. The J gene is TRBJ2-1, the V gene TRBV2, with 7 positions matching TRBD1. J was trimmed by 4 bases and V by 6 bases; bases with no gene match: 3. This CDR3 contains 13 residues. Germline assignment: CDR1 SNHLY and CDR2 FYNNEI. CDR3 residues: CASSADRYNEQFF. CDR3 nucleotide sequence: TGTGCCAGCAGCGCGGACAGGTACAATGAGCAGTTCTTC. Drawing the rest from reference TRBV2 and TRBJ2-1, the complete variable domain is EPEVTQTPSHQVTQMGQEVILRCVPISNHLYFYWYRQILGQKVEFLVSFYNNEISEKSEIFDDQFSVERPDGSNFTLKIRSTKLEDSAMYFCASSADRYNEQFFGPGTRLTVL.

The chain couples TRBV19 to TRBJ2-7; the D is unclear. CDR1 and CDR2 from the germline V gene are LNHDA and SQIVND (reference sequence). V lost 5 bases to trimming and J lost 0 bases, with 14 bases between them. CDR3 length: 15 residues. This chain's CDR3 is CASSQPGPGSYEQYF. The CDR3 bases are TGTGCCAGTAGTCAACCGGGCCCAGGCTCCTACGAGCAGTACTTC.

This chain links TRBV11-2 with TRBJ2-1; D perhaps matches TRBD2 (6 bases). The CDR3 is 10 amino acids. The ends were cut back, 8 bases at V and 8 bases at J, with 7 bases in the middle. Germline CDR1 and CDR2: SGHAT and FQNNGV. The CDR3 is CASGRHEQFF. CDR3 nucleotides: TGTGCCAGCGGGAGGCATGAGCAGTTCTTC.

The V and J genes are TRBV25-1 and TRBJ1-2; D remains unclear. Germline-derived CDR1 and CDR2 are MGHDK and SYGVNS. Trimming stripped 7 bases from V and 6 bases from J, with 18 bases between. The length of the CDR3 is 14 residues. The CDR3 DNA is TGTGCCAGCACCTCCTCCGGGCGCCGGGATGGCTACACCTTC. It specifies CASTSSGRRDGYTF.

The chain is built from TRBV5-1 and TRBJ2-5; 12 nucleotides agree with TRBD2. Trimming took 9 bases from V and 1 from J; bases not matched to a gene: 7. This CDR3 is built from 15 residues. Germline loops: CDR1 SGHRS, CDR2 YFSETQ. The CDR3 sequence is CATSGLAGPQETQYF. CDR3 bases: TGCGCCACCTCGGGACTAGCGGGTCCCCAAGAGACCCAGTACTTC.

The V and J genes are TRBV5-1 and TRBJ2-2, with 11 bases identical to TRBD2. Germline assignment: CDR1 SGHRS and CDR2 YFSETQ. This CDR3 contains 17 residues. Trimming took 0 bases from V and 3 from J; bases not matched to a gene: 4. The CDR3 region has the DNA TGCGCCAGCAGCTTGGCACTAGCGGGAGTCGACACCGGGGAGCTGTTTTTT. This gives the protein CASSLALAGVDTGELFF.

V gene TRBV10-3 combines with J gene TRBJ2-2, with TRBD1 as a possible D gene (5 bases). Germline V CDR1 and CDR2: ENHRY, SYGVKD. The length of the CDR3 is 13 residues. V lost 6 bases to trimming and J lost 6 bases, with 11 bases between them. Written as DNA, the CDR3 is TGTGCCATCAGGGGCAGGGAAGCCGGGGAGCTGTTTTTT. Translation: CAIRGREAGELFF.

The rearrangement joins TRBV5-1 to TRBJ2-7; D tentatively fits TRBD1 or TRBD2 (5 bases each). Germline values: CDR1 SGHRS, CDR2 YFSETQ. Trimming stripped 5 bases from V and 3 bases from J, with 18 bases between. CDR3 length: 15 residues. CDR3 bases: TGCGCCAGCAGGAGGGTGGGGCTGGGGGACTACGAGCAGTACTTC. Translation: CASRRVGLGDYEQYF.

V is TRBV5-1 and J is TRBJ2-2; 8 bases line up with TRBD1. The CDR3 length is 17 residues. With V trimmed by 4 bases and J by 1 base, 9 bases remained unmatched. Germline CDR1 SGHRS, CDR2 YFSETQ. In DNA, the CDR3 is TGCGCCAGCAGCGGGTACAGGGGGTCGAAGAACACCGGGGAGCTGTTTTTT. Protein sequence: CASSGYRGSKNTGELFF.

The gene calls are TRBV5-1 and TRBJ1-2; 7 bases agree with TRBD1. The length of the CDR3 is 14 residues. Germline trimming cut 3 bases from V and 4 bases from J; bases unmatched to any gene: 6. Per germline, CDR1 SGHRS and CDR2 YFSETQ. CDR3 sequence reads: CASSSSDRAYGYTF. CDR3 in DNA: TGCGCCAGCAGCTCATCCGACAGGGCCTATGGCTACACCTTC.

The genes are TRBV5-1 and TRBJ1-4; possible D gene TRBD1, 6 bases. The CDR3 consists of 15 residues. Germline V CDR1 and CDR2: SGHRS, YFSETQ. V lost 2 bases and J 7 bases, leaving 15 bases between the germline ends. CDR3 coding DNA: TGCGCCAGCAGCTTCGAGGGGGGACGGGGTGAAAAACTGTTTTTT. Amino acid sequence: CASSFEGGRGEKLFF. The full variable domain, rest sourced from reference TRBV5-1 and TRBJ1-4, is KAGVTQTPRYLIKTRGQQVTLSCSPISGHRSVSWYQQTPGQGLQFLFEYFSETQRNKGNFPGRFSGRQFSNSRSEMNVSTLELGDSALYLCASSFEGGRGEKLFFGSGTQLSVL.

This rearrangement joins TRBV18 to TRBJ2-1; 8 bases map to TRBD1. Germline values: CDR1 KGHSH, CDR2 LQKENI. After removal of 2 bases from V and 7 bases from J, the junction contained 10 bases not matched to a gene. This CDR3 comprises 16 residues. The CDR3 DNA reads TGTGCCAGCTCACCATCGGGCCAGGGGGCCTTTAATGAGCAGTTCTTC. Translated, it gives CASSPSGQGAFNEQFF.

CDR3 amino acids: CASSLTAAGTNTEAFF. CDR3 DNA sequence: TGTGCCAGCAGCTTAACCGCGGCGGGGACGAACACTGAAGCTTTCTTT. The V and J genes are TRBV7-3 and TRBJ1-1; D might be TRBD1 (5 bases). This CDR3 comprises 16 residues. V lost 0 bases and J lost 1, with 12 bases in between. The germline gives CDR1 SGHTA, CDR2 FQGTGA.

The CDR3 DNA reads TGTGCCAGTAGAAACTACAATGAGCAGTTCTTC. This codes for CASRNYNEQFF. The rearrangement links TRBV19 to TRBJ2-1; D is uncertain. Trimming stripped 6 bases from V and 3 bases from J, with 3 bases between. In germline, CDR1 is LNHDA, CDR2 SQIVND (reference sequence). The CDR3 is 11 residues long.

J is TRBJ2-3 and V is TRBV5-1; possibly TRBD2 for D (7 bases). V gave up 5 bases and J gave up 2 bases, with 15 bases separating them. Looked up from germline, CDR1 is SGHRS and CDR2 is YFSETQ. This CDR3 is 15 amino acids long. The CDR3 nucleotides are TGCGCCAGCAGGAACTCTCGGGGGGCCACAGATACGCAGTATTTT. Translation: CASRNSRGATDTQYF.

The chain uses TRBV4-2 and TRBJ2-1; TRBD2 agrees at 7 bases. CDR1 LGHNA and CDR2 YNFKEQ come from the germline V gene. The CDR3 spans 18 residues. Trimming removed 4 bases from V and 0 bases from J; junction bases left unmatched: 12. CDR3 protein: CASSRAPSSGISYNEQFF. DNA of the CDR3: TGTGCCAGCAGCCGGGCCCCCTCTAGCGGCATCTCCTACAATGAGCAGTTCTTC.